The T cell receptor beta chain under discussion was sequenced for a study of OX40 agonist ivuxolimab in advanced cancers. Study overall: Six ivuxolimab dose levels, 0.01 to 10 mg/kg, were given intravenously every 2 weeks. Therapy given before enrollment (anti-PD-1, anti-PD-L1 or anti-CTLA-4) was allowed, and roughly 41% had some.

The V end was cut by 1 base, the J end by 2 bases, with 9 bases between. CDR1 and CDR2 (germline): SGHTA, FQGNSA. The CDR3 has 14 residues. The study sampled blood at baseline, cycle 4 day 1, and cycle 7 day 1. Regarding the study as a whole: Doses of 0.1 to 3.0 mg/kg were accompanied by clonal expansion of CD4+ and CD8+ blood T cells by week 6.

For this clone: The antigen is undetermined.

The assay was immunoSEQ multiplex PCR, and TCRdb's table has in-frame clones only and misses some. The profile shows tens of thousands of clones, 80% to 95% of them singletons. The V call is TRBV7-2, the J call TRBJ2-7; D remains ambiguous. Sequencing was performed on CD4+ or CD8+ T cells sorted from blood, taken in a trial of the OX40 agonist ivuxolimab. The TCR was taken from an adult with an advanced solid tumor such as melanoma, head and neck, liver or kidney cancer. CDR3 DNA: TGTGCCAGCAGCTTAGAGGTTAGGGCCTACGAGCAGTACTTC. Translated: CASSLEVRAYEQYF. Using reference TRBV7-2 and TRBJ2-7 for the parts outside the CDR3, the full variable domain is GAGVSQSPSNKVTEKGKDVELRCDPISGHTALYWYRQSLGQGLEFLIYFQGNSAPDKSGLPSDRFSAERTGGSVSTLTIQRTQQEDSAVYLCASSLEVRAYEQYFGPGTRLTVT.